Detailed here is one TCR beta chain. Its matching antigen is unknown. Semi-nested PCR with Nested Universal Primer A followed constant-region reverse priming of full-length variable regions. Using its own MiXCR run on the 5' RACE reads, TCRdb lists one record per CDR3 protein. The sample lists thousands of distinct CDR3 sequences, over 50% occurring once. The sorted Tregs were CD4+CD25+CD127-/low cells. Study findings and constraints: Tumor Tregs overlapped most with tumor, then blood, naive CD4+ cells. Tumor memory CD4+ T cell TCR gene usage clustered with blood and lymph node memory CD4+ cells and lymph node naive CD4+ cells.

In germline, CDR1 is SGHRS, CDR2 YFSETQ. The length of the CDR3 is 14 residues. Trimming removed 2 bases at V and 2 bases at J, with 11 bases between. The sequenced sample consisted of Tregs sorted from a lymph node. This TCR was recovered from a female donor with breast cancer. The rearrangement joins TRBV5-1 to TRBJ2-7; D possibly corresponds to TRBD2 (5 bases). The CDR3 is CASSFRTVTYEQYF. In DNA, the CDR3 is TGCGCCAGCAGCTTCCGGACTGTAACCTACGAGCAGTACTTC.